The next 5 T cell receptor beta chains were all read from a single sample in a study of T-cell reconstitution after alpha-beta-depleted transplantation in children. The authors prepared the TCRbeta library with unique molecular identifiers. TCRdb fed the PCR reads into MiXCR, producing one record per CDR3 protein. The sample has approximately 640,000 distinct CDR3 sequences, roughly 17% seen once; the top ten hold about 1.1%. This specimen consisted of PBMCs from the stem cell graft donor, obtained from the stem cell graft. Receptors were obtained from a human donor who donated a stem cell graft to a child with acute myeloid leukemia.

This clonotype was recorded many times. The chain joins TRBV24-1 to TRBJ1-2; D unresolved. Germline V gene lookup returns CDR1 KGHDR and CDR2 SFDVKD. The CDR3 length is 12 residues. Trimming shortened V by 4 bases and J by 8 bases, and 10 bases separated the two germline ends. The CDR3 here is CATSESNLGYTF. The CDR3 DNA reads TGTGCCACCAGTGAGTCCAACCTAGGCTACACCTTC.

This clonotype occurred a few times. The chain uses TRBV29-1 and TRBJ2-6, with TRBD1 identical over 11 bases. Germline lookup yields CDR1 SQVTM and CDR2 ANQGSEA. Trimming at V came to 4 bases and at J to 0 bases, leaving 11 bases not matched to a gene. This CDR3 spans 19 amino acids. CDR3 DNA: TGCAGCGTTGTCTTCGGACAGGGGGCGCCCCTCTCTGGGGCCAACGTCCTGACTTTC. This translates into CSVVFGQGAPLSGANVLTF.

This clonotype was counted a few times. This chain uses TRBV5-1 with TRBJ1-1, with unresolved D. CDR1 is SGHRS, CDR2 YFSETQ, per germline. The CDR3 contains 13 residues. Trimming pared 4 bases from V and 3 bases from J, leaving 10 bases between. The CDR3 DNA reads as TGCGCCAGCAGCCCCAGTGTGGACACTGAAGCTTTCTTT. This codes for CASSPSVDTEAFF. Combining the CDR3 with reference TRBV5-1 and TRBJ1-1 gives the whole variable domain KAGVTQTPRYLIKTRGQQVTLSCSPISGHRSVSWYQQTPGQGLQFLFEYFSETQRNKGNFPGRFSGRQFSNSRSEMNVSTLELGDSALYLCASSPSVDTEAFFGQGTRLTVV.

This clonotype was picked up many times. CDR3 amino acids: CASNPTGGGNIQYF. DNA of the CDR3: TGTGCCAGCAACCCAACAGGGGGAGGAAACATTCAGTACTTC. The chain uses TRBV6-1 and TRBJ2-4; 8 bases fit TRBD1. Germline CDR1 and CDR2: MNHNS and SASEGT. V gave up 7 bases and J gave up 6 bases; unmatched junction bases: 8. The CDR3 totals 14 residues.

The sample holds many counts of this clonotype. The rearrangement joins TRBV20-1 to TRBJ2-3; 8 nucleotides match TRBD1. V shed 5 bases, J shed 2 bases, and the junction held 12 bases outside the gene matches. In germline, CDR1 is DFQATT, CDR2 SNEGSKA (reference sequence). The length of the CDR3 is 16 residues. CDR3 DNA: TGCAGTGCTTATTTCCGGGACAGGCCTTTCACAGATACGCAGTATTTT. Its protein product is CSAYFRDRPFTDTQYF.